This T cell receptor beta chain appears in the sequencing data of a study of blood T cells in healthy people across ages. Findings of the study overall: TCR beta diversity was tightly associated with the proportion of naive T cells.

As for this clonotype: The target antigen is unknown.

The germline CDR1 and CDR2 sequences are DFQATT and SNEGSKA (reference sequence). The trim removed 0 bases at V and 0 bases at J, leaving 4 bases unmatched. This CDR3 region has 15 residues. A second roughly 6 to 11 cycle PCR used barcoded and J-beta primers. MiXCR, run by TCRdb on the 5' RACE reads, gives a single entry per CDR3 protein. This sample has around 1.5 million distinct CDR3 sequences, with approximately 40% found just once. The clonotype originates from a woman aged 18-29 years in good health. The chain uses TRBV20-1 and TRBJ1-1, with 7 positions matching TRBD1. Material: blood. DNA for the CDR3: TGCAGTGCTAGAGATCACAGGGGCATGAACACTGAAGCTTTCTTT. Its protein product is CSARDHRGMNTEAFF.